A single sample is the source of the 30 T cell receptor beta chains below, sequenced in a study of T cell responses to AZD1222 COVID-19 vaccine. Assay: immunoSEQ multiplex PCR; the TCRdb copy retains only in-frame clones and omits some. This table holds about 96,000 clones, roughly 87% found once. The source was peripheral blood, collected on day 0 of AZD1222 vaccination. These receptor sequences come from an adult in good health.

V is TRBV30 and J is TRBJ1-5; D may be TRBD1 (6 bases). CDR3 length equals 14 residues. V lost 1 base, J lost 6 bases, and 13 bases lay in between. Germline V gene sequence: CDR1 GTSNPN, CDR2 SVGIG (reference sequence). The CDR3 is CAWSGGAGIQPQHF. For the CDR3, the DNA is TGTGCCTGGAGTGGGGGGGCAGGGATTCAGCCCCAGCATTTT. The full variable domain, with the rest looked up from reference TRBV30 and TRBJ1-5, is SQTIHQWPATLVQPVGSPLSLECTVEGTSNPNLYWYRQAAGRGLQLLFYSVGIGQISSEVPQNLSASRPQDRQFILSSKKLLLSDSGFYLCAWSGGAGIQPQHFGDGTRLSIL.

This chain connects TRBV30 to TRBJ1-6, with 7 positions matching TRBD1. CDR1 GTSNPN and CDR2 SVGIG come from the germline V gene (reference sequence). The CDR3 has 14 amino acids. Trimming at V came to 5 bases and at J to 10 bases, leaving 11 bases not matched to a gene. The CDR3 nucleotides are TGTGCCTGGGAGCTAAGGGGGCTGGGATCACCCCTCCACTTT. This codes for CAWELRGLGSPLHF.

A single count supports this clone. The chain links TRBV5-1 to TRBJ1-5; no reliable D call. This CDR3 is built from 13 residues. Trimming removed 0 bases from V and 1 base from J, with 2 bases in between. Germline V CDR1 and CDR2: SGHRS, YFSETQ. CDR3: CASSLGSNQPQHF. DNA of the CDR3: TGCGCCAGCAGCTTGGGAAGCAATCAGCCCCAGCATTTT.

This chain uses TRBV5-1 with TRBJ1-1; 10 bases line up with TRBD1. V gave up 4 bases and J gave up 1 base; unmatched junction bases: 4. The CDR3 covers 15 residues. Germline CDR1 SGHRS, CDR2 YFSETQ. CDR3 protein: CASSPGQGENTEAFF. The CDR3 DNA is TGCGCCAGCAGCCCAGGACAGGGGGAGAACACTGAAGCTTTCTTT.

The chain carries TRBV30 and TRBJ1-2, with 9 positions matching TRBD1. V gave up 5 bases and J gave up 8 bases; unmatched junction bases: 3. This CDR3 comprises 11 residues. Germline CDR1 is GTSNPN and CDR2 is SVGIG (reference sequence). CDR3 coding DNA: TGTGCCTGGGACAGGGGGTCAGGCTACACCTTC. Encoded protein: CAWDRGSGYTF.

The chain employs TRBV18 and TRBJ2-7, with D tentatively TRBD1 (6 bases). V was cut by 4 bases and J by 7 bases, with 20 bases left in between. Germline V gene sequence: CDR1 KGHSH, CDR2 LQKENI. This CDR3 is 15 amino acids long. CDR3 residues: CASSQVGQGIGEQYF. The CDR3 DNA follows: TGTGCCAGCTCACAGGTCGGGCAGGGGATAGGAGAGCAGTACTTC.

Notes on this clone: At the DNA level, this CDR3 is encoded by other sequences in the same sample as well. V is TRBV5-1 and J is TRBJ1-1, with unresolved D. V was cut by 0 bases and J by 2 bases, with 5 bases left in between. CDR3 length equals 13 residues. Germline V gene lookup returns CDR1 SGHRS and CDR2 YFSETQ. Here the CDR3 DNA reads TGCGCCAGCAGCTTGGAAGTAAACACTGAAGCTTTCTTT. It translates to CASSLEVNTEAFF.

In DNA form, the CDR3 reads TGTGCCAGCATTTGGGGGACGACTGGCGATGGCTACACCTTC. Amino acids: CASIWGTTGDGYTF. The chain uses TRBV2 and TRBJ1-2; D is perhaps TRBD1 (5 bases). The CDR3 has 14 residues. The germline gives CDR1 SNHLY, CDR2 FYNNEI. With 7 bases removed from V and 6 bases from J, the gap between germline ends came to 18 bases.

This chain joins TRBV4-3 and TRBJ1-6, with a weak D call TRBD1 (6 bases). Germline assignment: CDR1 LGHNA and CDR2 YSLEER. The CDR3 consists of 15 residues. Trimming cost V 4 bases and J 9 bases, with 16 bases left between them. The CDR3 reads CASSLRWDIGSPLHF. Here the CDR3 DNA reads TGCGCCAGCAGCCTTCGGTGGGACATCGGTTCACCCCTCCACTTT.

V is TRBV4-1 and J is TRBJ2-1, with D possibly TRBD2 on 6 matching bases. V shed 4 bases and J shed 9 bases, with 7 bases lying between them. Germline V CDR1 and CDR2: MGHRA, YSYEKL. CDR3 length: 11 residues. The CDR3 sequence: CASSLRGEQFF. Here the CDR3 DNA reads TGCGCCAGCAGCCTGCGGGGTGAGCAGTTCTTC.

There are a few counts of this clone. This chain uses TRBV7-6 with TRBJ1-4; 7 nucleotides align to TRBD1. Germline CDR1 is SGHVS and CDR2 is FNYEAQ. V lost 2 bases and J lost 4; bases outside the gene matches: 4. The CDR3 totals 15 residues. CDR3 region: CASSLSGQDNEKLFF. The CDR3 DNA follows: TGTGCCAGCAGCTTAAGTGGACAGGATAATGAAAAACTGTTTTTT.

The genes are TRBV2 and TRBJ2-1; 8 nucleotides agree with TRBD1. J was trimmed by 5 bases and V by 2 bases; bases with no gene match: 5. CDR1 is SNHLY and CDR2 is FYNNEI in the germline V gene. The CDR3 has 15 amino acids. As DNA, the CDR3 is TGTGCCAGCAGTGAAATCCAGGGGGCGAACAATGAGCAGTTCTTC. It yields the protein CASSEIQGANNEQFF.

The gene calls are TRBV19 and TRBJ2-1; D may match TRBD1 or TRBD2 (5 bases each). The CDR3 covers 14 residues. Germline CDR1 LNHDA, CDR2 SQIVND (reference sequence). Trimming stripped 2 bases from V and 5 bases from J, with 10 bases between. The CDR3 nucleotides are TGTGCCAGTAGTATACAACGGGGCCACAATGAGCAGTTCTTC. Translating it yields CASSIQRGHNEQFF.

The V and J genes are TRBV18 and TRBJ2-1, with D perhaps TRBD2 (6 bases). The CDR3 runs 16 residues. Germline values: CDR1 KGHSH, CDR2 LQKENI. V was cut by 6 bases and J by 6 bases, with 21 bases left in between. The CDR3 nucleotides are TGTGCCAGCTCCGAAATGGGGGGTAGTCTGTTCAATGAGCAGTTCTTC. Protein: CASSEMGGSLFNEQFF. Based on the CDR3 plus reference TRBV18 and TRBJ2-1, the full variable domain is NAGVMQNPRHLVRRRGQEARLRCSPMKGHSHVYWYRQLPEEGLKFMVYLQKENIIDESGMPKERFSAEFPKEGPSILRIQQVVRGDSAAYFCASSEMGGSLFNEQFFGPGTRLTVL.

The rearrangement links TRBV10-3 to TRBJ1-5; no firm D call. Trimming took off 6 bases at V and 0 bases at J, with 6 bases between the two ends. CDR3 size: 13 residues. Germline V lookup: CDR1 ENHRY, CDR2 SYGVKD. The CDR3 DNA follows: TGTGCCATCAGCGATCATAGCAATCAGCCCCAGCATTTT. Protein: CAISDHSNQPQHF.

A few counts support this clone. The rearrangement uses TRBV5-6 and TRBJ1-3, with D hard to call. The V gene's germline CDR1 is SGHDT and CDR2 YYEEEE. The CDR3 totals 16 residues. The V gene lost 2 bases and the J gene lost 0 bases, with 12 bases spanning the gap. CDR3 sequence reads: CASSLFRALSGNTIYF. CDR3 coding DNA: TGTGCCAGCAGCTTATTTAGGGCTCTCTCTGGAAACACCATATATTTT.

The V call is TRBV11-2, the J call TRBJ2-2; the match to TRBD2 covers 9 bases. With 1 base clipped from V and 8 bases from J, the junction kept 5 bases outside the gene matches. Germline V CDR1 and CDR2: SGHAT, FQNNGV. CDR3 length equals 15 residues. The CDR3 loop is CASSLGGGAGGELFF. CDR3 nucleotides: TGTGCCAGCAGCTTAGGCGGGGGGGCTGGAGGGGAGCTGTTTTTT.

The CDR3 DNA reads TGTGCCAGCAGCGCCCGGGCTCCGGGTGGCTACACCTTC. Its protein is CASSARAPGGYTF. The chain is built from TRBV7-8 and TRBJ1-2; D not certain. V lost 5 bases and J 7 bases, leaving 14 bases between the germline ends. The CDR3 has 13 residues. Germline V gives CDR1 SGHVS, CDR2 FQNEAQ.

The V call is TRBV30, the J call TRBJ1-4; D unclear. The CDR3 contains 14 residues. The germline V gene has CDR1 GTSNPN and CDR2 SVGIG (reference sequence). The V end lost 2 bases, the J end lost 5 bases, and 12 bases lay between the germline ends. CDR3 loop: CAWSSGGQNEKLFF. CDR3 in DNA: TGTGCCTGGAGTTCAGGAGGGCAAAATGAAAAACTGTTTTTT.

The chain links TRBV2 to TRBJ1-2; weak D call: TRBD1 (6 bases). Germline assignment: CDR1 SNHLY and CDR2 FYNNEI. Trimming removed 6 bases at V and 4 bases at J, with 21 bases between. The CDR3 has 16 residues. The CDR3: CASSRIGEQGIYGYTF. DNA for the CDR3: TGTGCCAGCAGCAGAATAGGGGAGCAGGGGATCTATGGCTACACCTTC. Based on the CDR3 plus reference TRBV2 and TRBJ1-2, the full variable domain is EPEVTQTPSHQVTQMGQEVILRCVPISNHLYFYWYRQILGQKVEFLVSFYNNEISEKSEIFDDQFSVERPDGSNFTLKIRSTKLEDSAMYFCASSRIGEQGIYGYTFGSGTRLTVV.

The chain has TRBV10-2 and TRBJ1-6, with D hard to call. Trimming took off 3 bases at V and 8 bases at J, with 8 bases between the two ends. The CDR3 sequence is 13 residues long. Germline CDR1 is WSHSY and CDR2 is SAAADI. The CDR3 here is CASSDYRDSPLHF. Written as DNA, the CDR3 is TGCGCCAGCAGTGATTACAGAGATTCACCCCTCCACTTT.

The chain recombines TRBV18 with TRBJ1-4; D not certain. The V and J ends lost 3 bases and 1 base respectively, with 6 bases between them. Germline V gene sequence: CDR1 KGHSH, CDR2 LQKENI. The CDR3 is made up of 14 amino acids. CDR3 DNA: TGTGCCAGCTCACCGGTCCTAACTAATGAAAAACTGTTTTTT. Amino acids: CASSPVLTNEKLFF.

The chain links TRBV4-2 to TRBJ1-2, with D perhaps TRBD1 (6 bases). Germline assignment: CDR1 LGHNA and CDR2 YNFKEQ. V was clipped by 0 bases and J by 6 bases, with 14 bases between them. The CDR3 runs 15 residues. The CDR3: CASSQDLGGPNGYTF. In DNA, the CDR3 is TGTGCCAGCAGCCAAGATCTGGGGGGCCCCAATGGCTACACCTTC.

The chain links TRBV7-9 to TRBJ2-1; 7 bases match TRBD1. CDR1 is SEHNR and CDR2 is FQNEAQ in the germline V gene (reference sequence). Unmatched junction bases numbered 10, after V lost 10 bases and J lost 4 bases. The CDR3 is 14 residues long. In DNA, the CDR3 is TGTGCCACCCCGGACAGGATGAATTACAATGAGCAGTTCTTC. Protein sequence: CATPDRMNYNEQFF.

The gene calls are TRBV6-6 and TRBJ1-2; 9 bases are shared with TRBD1. The CDR3 is 14 residues long. Trimming cost V 5 bases and J 4 bases; bases outside gene matches: 5. Germline V gene data show CDR1 as MNHNY and CDR2 as SVGAGI (reference sequence). This chain's CDR3 is CASSLPDRGYGYTF. Written as DNA, the CDR3 is TGTGCCAGCAGTCTCCCGGACAGGGGCTATGGCTACACCTTC.

V usage is TRBV5-6 and J usage is TRBJ1-3; D is unclear. The CDR3 loop spans 14 amino acids. From germline, CDR1 is SGHDT and CDR2 YYEEEE. The V end lost 0 bases, the J end lost 7 bases, and 11 bases lay between the germline ends. CDR3 DNA sequence: TGTGCCAGCAGCTTGGGAACATTTGGGAACACCATATATTTT. Translated: CASSLGTFGNTIYF.

This chain joins TRBV6-4 and TRBJ2-3, with TRBD2 matching 9 bases. This CDR3 region has 16 residues. V trimming: 2 bases; J trimming: 0 bases; junction bases outside the gene matches: 3. In germline, CDR1 is MRHNA, CDR2 SNTAGT. The CDR3: CASSDTAGGSTDTQYF. The CDR3 DNA follows: TGTGCCAGCAGTGACACAGCGGGGGGTAGCACAGATACGCAGTATTTT.

The CDR3 sequence is CASSPPSGGNNEQFF. DNA for the CDR3: TGTGCCAGCTCACCACCTTCTGGCGGCAACAATGAGCAGTTCTTC. The chain links TRBV18 to TRBJ2-1, with D hard to call. The CDR3 length is 15 residues. Germline V gene sequence: CDR1 KGHSH, CDR2 LQKENI. V gave up 0 bases and J gave up 5 bases, with 11 bases separating them.

The chain combines TRBV7-3 with TRBJ2-1; TRBD2 agrees at 10 bases. Germline V gene sequence: CDR1 SGHTA, CDR2 FQGTGA. Unmatched junction bases numbered 19, after V lost 5 bases and J lost 9 bases. The CDR3 extends over 18 amino acids. As DNA, the CDR3 is TGTGCCAGCAGCCCACTAGCCCCCCTAGCGGGGGATCTTGGTGAGCAGTTCTTC. Translation gives CASSPLAPLAGDLGEQFF. Using reference TRBV7-3 and TRBJ2-1 for the parts outside the CDR3, the full variable domain is GAGVSQTPSNKVTEKGKYVELRCDPISGHTALYWYRQSLGQGPEFLIYFQGTGAADDSGLPNDRFFAVRPEGSVSTLKIQRTERGDSAVYLCASSPLAPLAGDLGEQFFGPGTRLTVL.

This rearrangement joins TRBV6-2 or TRBV6-3 to TRBJ2-1; no firm D call. Germline CDR1 reads MNHEY; CDR2 reads SVGEGT. Trimming shortened V by 4 bases and J by 3 bases, and 7 bases separated the two germline ends. This CDR3 is 13 amino acids long. The CDR3 sequence: CASSSTNYNEQFF. In nucleotides, the CDR3 is TGTGCCAGCAGTTCGACCAACTACAATGAGCAGTTCTTC.